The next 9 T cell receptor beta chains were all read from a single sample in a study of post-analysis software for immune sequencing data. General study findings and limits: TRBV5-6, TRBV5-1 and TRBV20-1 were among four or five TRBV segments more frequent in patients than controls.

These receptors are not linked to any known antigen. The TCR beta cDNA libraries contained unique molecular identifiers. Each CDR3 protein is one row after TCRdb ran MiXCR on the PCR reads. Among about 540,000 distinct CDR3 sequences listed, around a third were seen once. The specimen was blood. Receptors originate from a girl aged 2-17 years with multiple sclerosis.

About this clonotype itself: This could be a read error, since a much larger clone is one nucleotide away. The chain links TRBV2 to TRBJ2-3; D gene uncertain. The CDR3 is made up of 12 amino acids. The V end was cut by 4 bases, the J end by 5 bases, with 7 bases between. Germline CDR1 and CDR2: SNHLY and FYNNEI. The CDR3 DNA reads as TGTGCCAGCAGTGGCTGTGGAGATACGCAGTATTTT. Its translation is CASSGCGDTQYF.

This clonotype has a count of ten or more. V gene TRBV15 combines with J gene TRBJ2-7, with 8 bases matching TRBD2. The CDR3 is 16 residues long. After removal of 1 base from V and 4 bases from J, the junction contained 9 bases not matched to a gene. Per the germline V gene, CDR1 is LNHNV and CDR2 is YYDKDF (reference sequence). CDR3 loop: CATSRGGLSGGYEQYF. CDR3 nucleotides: TGTGCCACCAGCAGAGGGGGTTTGAGCGGGGGATACGAGCAGTACTTC.

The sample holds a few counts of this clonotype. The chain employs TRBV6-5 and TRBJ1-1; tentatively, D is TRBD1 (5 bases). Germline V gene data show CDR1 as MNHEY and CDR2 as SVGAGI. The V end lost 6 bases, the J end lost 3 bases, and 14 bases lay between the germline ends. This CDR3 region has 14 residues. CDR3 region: CASSRQPRDTEAFF. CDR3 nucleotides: TGTGCCAGCAGCCGACAGCCGAGGGACACTGAAGCTTTCTTT.

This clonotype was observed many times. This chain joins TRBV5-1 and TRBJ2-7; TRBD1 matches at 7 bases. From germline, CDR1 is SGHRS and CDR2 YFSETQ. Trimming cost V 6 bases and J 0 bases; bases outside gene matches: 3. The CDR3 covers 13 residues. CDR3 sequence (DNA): TGCGCCAGCAACCGGGACAGCTCCTACGAGCAGTACTTC. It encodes CASNRDSSYEQYF.

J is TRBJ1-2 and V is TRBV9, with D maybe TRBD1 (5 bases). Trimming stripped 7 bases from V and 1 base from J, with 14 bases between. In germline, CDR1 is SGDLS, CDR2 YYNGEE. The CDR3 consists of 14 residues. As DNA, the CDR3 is TGTGCCAGCGTAGGTCAGGGATTTAACTATGGCTACACCTTC. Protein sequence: CASVGQGFNYGYTF.

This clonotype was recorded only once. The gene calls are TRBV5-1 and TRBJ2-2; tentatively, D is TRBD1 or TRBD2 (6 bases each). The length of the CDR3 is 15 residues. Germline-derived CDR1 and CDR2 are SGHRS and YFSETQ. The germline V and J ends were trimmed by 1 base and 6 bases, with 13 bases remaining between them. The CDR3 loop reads CASSLIRGDPGELFF. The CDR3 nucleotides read TGCGCCAGCAGCTTGATAAGGGGGGACCCCGGGGAGCTGTTTTTT.

The CDR3 DNA reads TGCGCCAGCAGTGAGTCCGGAGGGGGGAGAGAGACCCGGTACTTC. Translation gives CASSESGGGRETRYF. This chain links TRBV10-2 with TRBJ2-7; D is perhaps TRBD1 or TRBD2 (6 bases each). Germline CDR1 is WSHSY and CDR2 is SAAADI. The CDR3 is 15 residues long. The V end lost 0 bases, the J end lost 12 bases, and 21 bases lay between the germline ends.

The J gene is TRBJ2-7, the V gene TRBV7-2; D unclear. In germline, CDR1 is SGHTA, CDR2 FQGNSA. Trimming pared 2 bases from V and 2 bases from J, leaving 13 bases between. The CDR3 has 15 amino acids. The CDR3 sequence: CASSLRAGRTYEQYF. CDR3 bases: TGTGCCAGCAGCTTAAGGGCAGGTCGTACCTACGAGCAGTACTTC.

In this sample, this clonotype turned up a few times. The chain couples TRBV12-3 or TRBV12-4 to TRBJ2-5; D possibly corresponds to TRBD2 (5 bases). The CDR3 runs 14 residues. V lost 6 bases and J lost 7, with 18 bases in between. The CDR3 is CASRLRTAEGTQYF. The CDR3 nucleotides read TGTGCCAGCAGACTTAGGACGGCTGAGGGGACCCAGTACTTC.